The 31 T cell receptor beta chains in this list originate from one sample, sequenced in a study of OX40 agonist ivuxolimab in advanced cancers. This table comes from immunoSEQ multiplex PCR, and its TCRdb copy is limited to in-frame clones, with some not included. The data contain fewer than 80,000 clones, approximately 86% of them singletons. Specimen: CD4+ or CD8+ T cells sorted from blood, collected in a trial of the OX40 agonist ivuxolimab. All receptors derive from an adult with an advanced solid tumor such as melanoma, head and neck, liver or kidney cancer.

This clone was detected only a few times. V usage is TRBV9 and J usage is TRBJ2-4; D is uncertain. Germline loops: CDR1 SGDLS, CDR2 YYNGEE. V was clipped by 3 bases and J by 7 bases, with 11 bases between them. The CDR3 sequence is 13 residues long. Here the CDR3 DNA reads TGTGCCAGCAGCGCTCTGGCCGGGAACATTCAGTACTTC. The encoded protein is CASSALAGNIQYF. The entire variable domain, with the rest obtained from reference TRBV9 and TRBJ2-4, is as follows: DSGVTQTPKHLITATGQRVTLRCSPRSGDLSVYWYQQSLDQGLQFLIQYYNGEERAKGNILERFSAQQFPDLHSELNLSSLELGDSALYFCASSALAGNIQYFGAGTRLSVL.

This clone has only a few counts. The rearrangement links TRBV30 to TRBJ2-2; perhaps TRBD1 as D (5 bases). This CDR3 contains 13 residues. Germline V gives CDR1 GTSNPN, CDR2 SVGIG (reference sequence). The germline V and J ends were trimmed by 0 bases and 8 bases, with 10 bases remaining between them. CDR3 protein: CAWSVSRAGELFF. The CDR3, as DNA: TGTGCCTGGAGTGTTAGCAGGGCAGGGGAGCTGTTTTTT.

This clone was found a few times. The chain is built from TRBV7-9 and TRBJ1-1, with D tentatively TRBD1 (5 bases). From germline, CDR1 is SEHNR and CDR2 FQNEAQ (reference sequence). V was pared by 5 bases and J by 5 bases, with 12 bases between. The CDR3 contains 13 residues. CDR3 amino acids: CASSSRGKTEAFF. The CDR3 nucleotides are TGTGCCAGCAGCAGCCGGGGGAAGACTGAAGCTTTCTTT.

This chain links TRBV4-1 with TRBJ1-5; 7 bases fit TRBD1. V lost 0 bases to trimming and J lost 2 bases; unmatched junction nucleotides: 16. Germline CDR1 is MGHRA and CDR2 is YSYEKL. The CDR3 length is 20 residues. DNA for the CDR3: TGCGCCAGCAGCCAAGATATTCCGGGCAGGGGGAGGTCGGGCAATCAGCCCCAGCATTTT. This translates into CASSQDIPGRGRSGNQPQHF.

The chain combines TRBV5-4 with TRBJ2-7, with 8 positions matching TRBD2. In germline, CDR1 is SGHNT, CDR2 YYREEE (reference sequence). Unmatched junction bases numbered 14, after V lost 0 bases and J lost 6 bases. The CDR3 length is 17 residues. The CDR3 loop reads CASSLDPGGGQTGEQYF. CDR3 sequence (DNA): TGTGCCAGCAGCTTGGACCCCGGGGGGGGACAAACAGGCGAGCAGTACTTC.

The rearrangement links TRBV4-2 to TRBJ2-7, with D unclear. The CDR3 contains 14 residues. Germline assignment: CDR1 LGHNA and CDR2 YNFKEQ. Trimming took off 4 bases at V and 9 bases at J, with 19 bases between the two ends. CDR3 sequence: CASSPDLKIPSQYF. In nucleotides, the CDR3 is TGTGCCAGCAGCCCGGACCTAAAAATCCCATCGCAGTACTTC.

The V gene is TRBV5-5, the J gene TRBJ2-7, with D uncertain. This CDR3 contains 16 residues. In germline, CDR1 is SGHKS, CDR2 YYEKEE (reference sequence). Trimming took off 0 bases at V and 3 bases at J, with 16 bases between the two ends. The CDR3 sequence is CASSLAEKKIIYEQYF. In nucleotides, the CDR3 is TGTGCCAGCAGCTTGGCCGAAAAGAAAATAATCTACGAGCAGTACTTC.

The V call is TRBV19, the J call TRBJ2-1; D is uncertain. This CDR3 comprises 11 residues. Per the germline V gene, CDR1 is LNHDA and CDR2 is SQIVND (reference sequence). V lost 7 bases and J lost 6, with 7 bases in between. Written as DNA, the CDR3 is TGTGCCAGTAACTCAGTCAATGAGCAGTTCTTC. This translates into CASNSVNEQFF.

CDR3: CSARGVYGYTF. CDR3 sequence (DNA): TGCAGTGCCCGAGGAGTCTATGGCTACACCTTC. The chain combines TRBV20-1 with TRBJ1-2; no clear D. CDR1 DFQATT and CDR2 SNEGSKA come from the germline V gene (reference sequence). CDR3 length equals 11 residues. Trimming took 6 bases from V and 4 from J, leaving 9 bases between them.

This chain joins TRBV28 and TRBJ1-1; TRBD1 might be the D (6 bases). The CDR3 runs 16 residues. Looked up from germline, CDR1 is MDHEN and CDR2 is SYDVKM. V gave up 4 bases and J gave up 3 bases, with 18 bases separating them. The CDR3 loop is CASSSAQGPSYTEAFF. The CDR3 DNA reads as TGTGCCAGCAGTTCTGCACAGGGACCGAGTTACACTGAAGCTTTCTTT. The entire variable domain, with the rest obtained from reference TRBV28 and TRBJ1-1, is as follows: DVKVTQSSRYLVKRTGEKVFLECVQDMDHENMFWYRQDPGLGLRLIYFSYDVKMKEKGDIPEGYSVSREKKERFSLILESASTNQTSMYLCASSSAQGPSYTEAFFGQGTRLTVV.

The chain joins TRBV5-8 to TRBJ2-7; possibly TRBD1 for D (6 bases). Trimming stripped 7 bases from V and 2 bases from J, with 13 bases between. The CDR3 runs to 13 residues. Germline loops: CDR1 SGHTS, CDR2 YDEGEE. The CDR3 reads CASSHPGAYEQYF. The DNA for the CDR3 is TGTGCCAGCTCCCATCCAGGGGCCTACGAGCAGTACTTC. The whole variable domain, filled in from reference TRBV5-8 and TRBJ2-7, reads EAGVTQSPTHLIKTRGQQATLRCSPISGHTSVYWYQQALGLGLQFLLWYDEGEERNRGNFPPRFSGRQFPNYSSELNVNALELEDSALYLCASSHPGAYEQYFGPGTRLTVT.

This clone was observed once. This chain links TRBV29-1 with TRBJ2-1; possibly TRBD1 for D (6 bases). The germline V and J ends were trimmed by 2 bases and 5 bases, with 7 bases remaining between them. The V gene's germline CDR1 is SQVTM and CDR2 ANQGSEA. The CDR3 totals 12 residues. The CDR3 coding sequence is TGCAGCGTTGAACACAGGGACAATGAGCAGTTCTTC. Its translation: CSVEHRDNEQFF.

This chain joins TRBV11-3 and TRBJ1-1; TRBD1 might be the D (5 bases). The CDR3 is made up of 14 amino acids. Trimming took 2 bases from V and 1 from J, leaving 8 bases between them. Germline CDR1 is SGHNT and CDR2 is YENEEA. The CDR3 bases are TGTGCCAGCAGCTTAATCGGGGGGAACACTGAAGCTTTCTTT. Translated, it gives CASSLIGGNTEAFF.

The chain carries TRBV9 and TRBJ2-1; possible D gene TRBD1, 5 bases. Trimming removed 8 bases at V and 0 bases at J, with 12 bases between. The CDR3 is 14 residues long. Germline lookup yields CDR1 SGDLS and CDR2 YYNGEE. The CDR3 region has the DNA TGTGCCAGGAACAGGTTTTACTCCTACAATGAGCAGTTCTTC. It is translated as CARNRFYSYNEQFF.

The chain joins TRBV6-6 to TRBJ2-7, with 7 bases matching TRBD1. CDR3 length: 14 amino acids. The J segment lost 3 bases and the V segment lost 7 bases, leaving 9 bases of the junction unmatched. CDR1 is MNHNY, CDR2 SVGAGI, per germline (reference sequence). The CDR3 sequence is CASNKRQGVYEQYF. In DNA, the CDR3 is TGTGCCAGCAACAAAAGACAGGGCGTCTACGAGCAGTACTTC.

On this clone itself: Other DNA sequences in this sample translate to the same CDR3. This chain connects TRBV6-5 to TRBJ1-1; 7 nucleotides line up with TRBD1. Germline V gene lookup returns CDR1 MNHEY and CDR2 SVGAGI. Unmatched junction bases numbered 6, after V lost 6 bases and J lost 8 bases. The CDR3 is made up of 12 amino acids. The CDR3 nucleotides are TGTGCCAGCAGGCCCGGAGGGGGCGAAGCTTTCTTT. Protein product: CASRPGGGEAFF.

This clone was observed a handful of times. The chain recombines TRBV7-2 with TRBJ1-2; a weak D match, TRBD1 (5 bases). Trimming stripped 5 bases from V and 5 bases from J, with 12 bases between. Germline CDR1 SGHTA, CDR2 FQGNSA. This CDR3 has 13 amino acids. This CDR3 reads CASSQTDLYGYTF. CDR3 DNA sequence: TGTGCCAGCAGCCAGACAGACTTATATGGCTACACCTTC.

The V gene is TRBV4-3, the J gene TRBJ2-7; 8 nucleotides line up with TRBD1. Germline lookup yields CDR1 LGHNA and CDR2 YSLEER. This CDR3 spans 15 amino acids. V was clipped by 0 bases and J by 13 bases; unmatched bases: 14. Written as DNA, the CDR3 is TGCGCCAGCAGCCAAGATGTTACGGGCGGGACAGGCATATACTTC. The encoded protein is CASSQDVTGGTGIYF.

The chain links TRBV5-4 to TRBJ1-1; D may be TRBD1 (5 bases). The germline CDR1 and CDR2 sequences are SGHNT and YYREEE (reference sequence). V lost 4 bases and J 1 base, leaving 11 bases between the germline ends. The CDR3 consists of 14 residues. The CDR3 spells CASSIGHANTEAFF. The CDR3 DNA reads TGTGCCAGCAGCATCGGACACGCGAACACTGAAGCTTTCTTT.

The J gene is TRBJ2-3, the V gene TRBV9; D is undetermined. The germline V and J ends were trimmed by 1 base and 4 bases, with 13 bases remaining between them. The V gene's germline CDR1 is SGDLS and CDR2 YYNGEE. This CDR3 spans 15 amino acids. The CDR3 DNA follows: TGTGCCAGCAGCGTAAGAGGCACCCCCCCAGATACGCAGTATTTT. Its translation is CASSVRGTPPDTQYF.

The chain uses TRBV18 and TRBJ1-2; D may be TRBD1 (5 bases). Trimming left V 3 bases short and J 8 bases short, with 13 bases between. Germline CDR1 KGHSH, CDR2 LQKENI. The length of the CDR3 is 13 residues. In DNA form, the CDR3 reads TGTGCCAGCTCACCCCAGGGATATGAAGGCTACACCTTC. The encoded protein is CASSPQGYEGYTF. The full variable domain, its missing parts supplied by reference TRBV18 and TRBJ1-2, is NAGVMQNPRHLVRRRGQEARLRCSPMKGHSHVYWYRQLPEEGLKFMVYLQKENIIDESGMPKERFSAEFPKEGPSILRIQQVVRGDSAAYFCASSPQGYEGYTFGSGTRLTVV.

The chain has TRBV4-2 and TRBJ2-3; TRBD2 matches at 14 bases. Germline CDR1 and CDR2: LGHNA and YNFKEQ. Trimming cost V 4 bases and J 4 bases; bases outside gene matches: 7. CDR3 length: 17 amino acids. The CDR3 DNA is TGTGCCAGCAGCCTAGAGGGACTAGCGGGGGTCGCAGATACGCAGTATTTT. Its protein product is CASSLEGLAGVADTQYF.

This clone is a singleton in its sample. V is TRBV7-2 and J is TRBJ2-5; 7 bases are shared with TRBD1. After removal of 1 base from V and 5 bases from J, the junction contained 10 bases not matched to a gene. Germline V CDR1 and CDR2: SGHTA, FQGNSA. CDR3 length: 16 residues. The CDR3 DNA reads TGTGCCAGCAGCTTAGTAGGGCGACAGGGTGTCGAGACCCAGTACTTC. Protein: CASSLVGRQGVETQYF.

About this clone itself: A junction boundary mismatches the germline segment, possibly from a read error. The chain is built from TRBV6-5 and TRBJ2-5; the D call may be TRBD1 or TRBD2 (6 bases each). The germline gives CDR1 MNHEY, CDR2 SVGAGI. The CDR3 has 12 amino acids. The CDR3 DNA is TGTGCCAGCAGTTTCTTTGGGGGGCCAGTTAACTTC. The encoded protein is CASSFFGGPVNF.

The count of this clone is one. The chain employs TRBV11-2 and TRBJ2-1, with 16 bases lining up with TRBD2. Trimming at V came to 4 bases and at J to 4 bases, leaving 4 bases not matched to a gene. CDR1 and CDR2 (germline): SGHAT, FQNNGV. This CDR3 has 17 residues. Here the CDR3 reads CASSSGLAGGFYNEQFF. In nucleotides, the CDR3 is TGTGCCAGCAGCTCGGGACTAGCGGGAGGGTTTTACAATGAGCAGTTCTTC.

This sequence joins TRBV6-5 and TRBJ2-5, with 7 bases aligning to TRBD2. V shed 4 bases and J 9 bases; nucleotides not matched to a gene: 14. This CDR3 region has 15 residues. Germline CDR1 is MNHEY and CDR2 is SVGAGI. CDR3 loop: CASSLGRGSVGAQYF. Here the CDR3 DNA reads TGTGCCAGCAGTTTAGGGAGGGGCTCGGTGGGGGCCCAGTACTTC.

J is TRBJ2-4 and V is TRBV6-5; 11 bases fit TRBD1. The junction had 5 bases not matched to a gene; V was cut back by 6 bases and J by 7 bases. Germline V gene lookup returns CDR1 MNHEY and CDR2 SVGAGI. The CDR3 spans 14 residues. Here the CDR3 reads CASRTGTGGNIQYF. CDR3 bases: TGTGCCAGCAGGACCGGGACAGGGGGTAACATTCAGTACTTC.

The chain recombines TRBV5-5 with TRBJ1-1; D is possibly TRBD1 (6 bases). Trimming pared 4 bases from V and 4 bases from J, leaving 23 bases between. The CDR3 covers 17 residues. Germline CDR1 reads SGHKS; CDR2 reads YYEKEE (reference sequence). The CDR3 sequence: CASSPFFFTQGGTEAFF. CDR3 sequence (DNA): TGTGCCAGCAGCCCCTTTTTTTTCACACAGGGAGGCACTGAAGCTTTCTTT.

V gene TRBV6-6 combines with J gene TRBJ2-7, with D hard to call. Trimming removed 7 bases at V and 2 bases at J, with 12 bases between. The V gene's germline CDR1 is MNHNY and CDR2 SVGAGI (reference sequence). This CDR3 is built from 13 residues. CDR3 amino acids: CASTGFLTYEQYF. The CDR3 nucleotides read TGTGCCAGCACTGGATTCCTGACCTACGAGCAGTACTTC.

This clone was counted once. This chain links TRBV2 with TRBJ2-6; D uncertain. The CDR3 is 14 amino acids. The germline V and J ends were trimmed by 5 bases and 2 bases, with 7 bases remaining between them. CDR1 and CDR2 (germline): SNHLY, FYNNEI. DNA for the CDR3: TGTGCCAGCAGTCGCAGGACTGGGGCCAACGTCCTGACTTTC. The encoded protein is CASSRRTGANVLTF.

This clone has only one observation. This chain's CDR3 is CASSPARVGTEAFF. CDR3 DNA sequence: TGTGCCAGCAGCCCCGCGAGGGTGGGGACTGAAGCTTTCTTT. The chain recombines TRBV7-3 with TRBJ1-1, with unresolved D. Germline V gene lookup returns CDR1 SGHTA and CDR2 FQGTGA. This CDR3 has 14 amino acids. The V gene lost 5 bases and the J gene lost 5 bases, with 15 bases spanning the gap. Based on the CDR3 plus reference TRBV7-3 and TRBJ1-1, the full variable domain is GAGVSQTPSNKVTEKGKYVELRCDPISGHTALYWYRQSLGQGPEFLIYFQGTGAADDSGLPNDRFFAVRPEGSVSTLKIQRTERGDSAVYLCASSPARVGTEAFFGQGTRLTVV.